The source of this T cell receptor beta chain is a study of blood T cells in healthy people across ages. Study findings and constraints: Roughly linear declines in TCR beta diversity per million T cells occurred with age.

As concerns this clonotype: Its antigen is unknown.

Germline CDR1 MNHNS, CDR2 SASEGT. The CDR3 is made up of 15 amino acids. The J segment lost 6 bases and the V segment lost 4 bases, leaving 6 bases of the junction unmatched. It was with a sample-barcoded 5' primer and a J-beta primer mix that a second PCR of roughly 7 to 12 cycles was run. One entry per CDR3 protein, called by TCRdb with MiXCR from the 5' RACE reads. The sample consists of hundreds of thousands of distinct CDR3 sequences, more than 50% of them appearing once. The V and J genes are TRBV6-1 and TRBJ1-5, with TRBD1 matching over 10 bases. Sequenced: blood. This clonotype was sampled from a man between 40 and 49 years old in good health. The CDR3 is CASSADRGRRQPQHF. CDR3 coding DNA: TGTGCCAGCAGTGCAGACAGGGGGCGTCGTCAGCCCCAGCATTTT.